This is a list of T cell receptor beta chains from one sample in a study of regulatory T cells in long-lasting Graves disease. A single record per CDR3 protein comes from TCRdb applying MiXCR to the multiplex PCR reads. The sample has about 660,000 distinct CDR3 sequences, 25% to 35% seen once. The sequenced sample was peripheral blood mononuclear cells (PBMCs), obtained when the disease was refractory, from a patient treated with antithyroid drugs. These receptors all come from a female donor with Graves disease. Both conserved end residues are part of each CDR3. A D gene is named only where the DNA matches it firmly. Clone size is given for some rows only: seen once, a few or many times, or a class if the clone is expanded.

>TRBD1|TRBJ1-2|few|TRBV3-1
TGTGCCAGTAAACAGGGGGCGCATGGCTACACCTTC
CASKQGAHGYTF
>-|TRBJ2-4|-|TRBV15
TGTGCCACCAGCAGAGATCTCGGTCCGGGGGTTGCGGCCAAAAACATTCAGTACTTC
CATSRDLGPGVAAKNIQYF
>-|TRBJ1-3|-|TRBV25-1
TGTGCCAGCAAACGCCGCCCAGGGGCAAACACCATATATTTT
CASKRRPGANTIYF
>TRBD1|TRBJ1-1|few|TRBV9
TGTGCCAGCAGCGTAGCAGGCAGGGGGGGCTTGTACACTGAAGCTTTCTTT
CASSVAGRGGLYTEAFF
>-|TRBJ1-2|many|TRBV27
TGTGCCAGCAGATTTGGGGCGGCTACTTATGGCTACACCTTC
CASRFGAATYGYTF
>TRBD2|TRBJ2-7|few|TRBV6-2/TRBV6-3
TGTGCCAGCAGTTACTTGACTAGCGGGAAAAAATACGAGCAGTACTTC
CASSYLTSGKKYEQYF
>-|TRBJ1-5|few|TRBV20-1
TGCAGTGCTAGAGCCCCAGACAGTCAGCCCCAGCATTTT
CSARAPDSQPQHF
>-|TRBJ1-1|-|TRBV5-1
TGCGCCAGCAGCCAGCGGACGGCAAACACTGAAGCTTTCTTT
CASSQRTANTEAFF
>-|TRBJ2-5|few|TRBV5-6
TGTGCCAGCACCGCAAGGGCCCCCGAGACCCAGTACTTC
CASTARAPETQYF
>-|TRBJ2-7|few|TRBV6-1
TGTGCCAGCAGTGAAGCTAAGGGTACCTACGAGCAGTACTTC
CASSEAKGTYEQYF
>-|TRBJ2-4|-|TRBV11-2
TGTGCCAGCGGGATTGGGTCAGGGGCGTACAAAAACATTCAGTACTTC
CASGIGSGAYKNIQYF
>-|TRBJ1-4|-|TRBV19
TGTGCCAGTAGACAACAGCCTCTATCAACTAATGAAAAACTGTTTTTT
CASRQQPLSTNEKLFF
>-|TRBJ1-5|few|TRBV28
TGTGCCAGCAGTTTTGGGGCAGCCCAACAGCCCCAGCATTTT
CASSFGAAQQPQHF
>-|TRBJ2-3|few|TRBV7-3
TGTGCCAGCAGCTTAACCAAAACTAGCACAGATACGCAGTATTTT
CASSLTKTSTDTQYF
>-|TRBJ1-2|-|TRBV29-1
TGCAGCGTTGATTCCGCAGGGGCGATGGATGGCTACACCTTC
CSVDSAGAMDGYTF
>TRBD1|TRBJ2-7|few|TRBV15
TGTGCCACCAGCAGCCGGGACAGGGTGTACGAGCAGTACTTC
CATSSRDRVYEQYF
>TRBD1|TRBJ2-7|few|TRBV5-1
TGCGCCAGCAGCTTGGTATCGGGACAGATAGGCGAGCAGTACTTC
CASSLVSGQIGEQYF
>TRBD2|TRBJ2-1|few|TRBV27
TGTGCCAGCAGTCCCCCCTCCGGGCTAGCGGGAGTCTCCTCCTACAATGAGCAGTTCTTC
CASSPPSGLAGVSSYNEQFF
>TRBD2|TRBJ2-7|-|TRBV7-3
TGTGCCAGCAGCCCAGAAGGCGCGGGAGGACGCGAGCAGTACTTC
CASSPEGAGGREQYF
>-|TRBJ2-2|many|TRBV10-1
TGCGCCAGCAGTCCGACAGGAGCTACGGGCGAGCTGTTTTTT
CASSPTGATGELFF
>TRBD2|TRBJ2-6|many|TRBV27
TGTGCCAGCAGTTCGTTAGCGGGAAGCGTCTCTGGGGCCAACGTCCTGACTTTC
CASSSLAGSVSGANVLTF
>TRBD1|TRBJ1-1|-|TRBV24-1
TGTGCCACCAGTGCGGCAGGGGGCGGGAACACTGAAGCTTTCTTT
CATSAAGGGNTEAFF
>-|TRBJ2-5|-|TRBV5-1
-
CAGRTYPCPGTQYF
>-|TRBJ1-1|-|TRBV25-1
TGTGCCAGCAGTGCAAGGCAGCTGAACACTGAAGCTTTCTTT
CASSARQLNTEAFF
>TRBD2|TRBJ2-5|few|TRBV6-2/TRBV6-3
TGTGCCAGCAGAGAAACTAGCGGGAGAGAGACCCAGTACTTC
CASRETSGRETQYF
>TRBD1|TRBJ1-1|many|TRBV27
TGTGCCAGCAGGACGACAGGGGGGAACACTGAAGCTTTCTTT
CASRTTGGNTEAFF
>TRBD1|TRBJ1-2|-|TRBV30
TGTGCCTGGAGTGTACCGGGCAGGGGGCCCTATGGCTACACCTTC
CAWSVPGRGPYGYTF
>-|TRBJ1-4|-|TRBV30
TGTGCCTGGAGTGTACGGGGGCCCAATGAAAAACTGTTTTTT
CAWSVRGPNEKLFF
>TRBD2|TRBJ2-2|few|TRBV28
TGTGCCAGCAGTCCTAGCGGGAGGGGGAACACCGGGGAGCTGCTTTTT
CASSPSGRGNTGELLF
>TRBD1|TRBJ1-2|-|TRBV5-6
TGTGCCAGCAGCTTTTGGACAGGGGGCACCTATGGCTACACCTTC
CASSFWTGGTYGYTF
>-|TRBJ2-1|once|TRBV27
TGTGCCAGCAGATTCGACGGGGGAGCGACCGGTAATGAGCAGTTCTTC
CASRFDGGATGNEQFF
>-|TRBJ2-3|-|TRBV6-1
TGTGCCAGCAGTGGTTGGGGGCAGGCGCAGTATTTT
CASSGWGQAQYF
>-|TRBJ2-7|few|TRBV6-2/TRBV6-3
TGTGCCAGCAGTAGCAACAGGGACGAGCAGTACTTC
CASSSNRDEQYF
>-|TRBJ2-2|-|TRBV30
TGTGCCTGGAGTGTGCGAGGGGGGGCCGGGGAGCTGTTTTTT
CAWSVRGGAGELFF